The clone carrying this TCR beta chain came up many times. Its antigen is unidentified. Per germline, CDR1 SGDLS and CDR2 YYNGEE. Trimming cost V 0 bases and J 4 bases; bases outside gene matches: 3. CDR3 length equals 15 residues. This sample is drawn from a study of T cells in Graves' hyperthyroidism and ophthalmopathy. Study findings and constraints: Median prediction lead before ophthalmopathy onset was about 6.5 months with the model. Appearing also in blood were most of the thyroid clonotypes expanded above 0.001.

RNA transcripts were the template for amplifying TCR beta CDR3 regions. The HTBI primer set served for first-round RT-PCR of the TCR CDR3. TCRdb reanalysed the multiplex PCR reads using MiXCR and keeps one entry per CDR3 protein. The table records 200,000 to 250,000 distinct CDR3 sequences, almost 25% of them present only once. For ophthalmopathy patients, the Clinical Activity Score was at least 3 and the NOSPECS grade at least 4; duration was under 3 months. Each diagnosis was grounded in clinical symptoms, serum thyroxine and TRAb, thyroid ultrasound, and orbital computed tomography. The sequence was collected from a woman in her 40s with Graves' ophthalmopathy. Sequenced: blood. The chain recombines TRBV9 with TRBJ2-2, with TRBD2 identical over 7 bases. The CDR3 coding sequence is TGTGCCAGCAGCGTAGGCGGCGGGAGCACCGGGGAGCTGTTTTTT. Encoded protein: CASSVGGGSTGELFF.